Sequencing of this TCR beta chain was carried out in a study of blood T cell repertoires in COVID-19. Background on the study: From the United States, Italy and Spain came samples of acute and convalescent COVID-19.

Germline-derived CDR1 and CDR2 are MDHEN and SYDVKM. V dropped 3 bases and J dropped 6; count of bases not matched to a gene: 2. The CDR3 sequence is 14 residues long. Data came from immunoSEQ multiplex PCR; TCRdb stores just in-frame clones and leaves some out. The profile shows roughly 220,000 clones, approximately 81% of them singletons. The sequenced sample was peripheral blood. The chain has TRBV28 and TRBJ1-4; TRBD1 agrees at 9 bases. The source is a man in his thirties or forties with active or convalescent COVID-19. The DNA of the CDR3 is TGTGCCAGCAGTTTTAGGACAGGGGATGAAAAACTGTTTTTT. As protein: CASSFRTGDEKLFF.